This T cell receptor beta chain was identified in a study of blood T cell repertoires in COVID-19. The wider study: Specimens from acute and convalescent COVID-19 originated in the United States, Italy and Spain. PBMCs, B-cell-depleted T cells, or T cells were the source of the cDNA or gDNA that made up the material.

In the case of this clone: This CDR3 is also generated by other DNA sequences in the sample.

With V trimmed by 4 bases and J by 0 bases, 3 bases remained unmatched. Germline V gene data show CDR1 as SGHRS and CDR2 as YFSETQ. This CDR3 has 15 residues. Authors' analysis steps: Using reference gene primer amplification, nucleated cell counts were estimated. Sequencing was performed with immunoSEQ multiplex PCR; in TCRdb, only in-frame clones are kept and a portion is missing. V, J and clone size are taken as reported in that table, and D and trimming were inferred from the DNA itself. The sample records approximately 120,000 clones, about 75% being singletons. Sequencing was carried out using peripheral blood. The V and J genes are TRBV5-1 and TRBJ2-3; 9 bases are a match to TRBD2. This receptor was identified in a man older than 75 with acute or convalescent COVID-19. The CDR3 sequence: CASSLSGGSTDTQYF. The CDR3 DNA reads TGCGCCAGCAGCCTCAGCGGGGGGAGCACAGATACGCAGTATTTT.